Listed below are T cell receptor beta chains from one sample, sequenced in a study of T cells after yellow fever vaccination. A single record per CDR3 protein comes from TCRdb applying MiXCR to the 5' RACE reads. This table has 300,000 to 400,000 distinct CDR3 sequences, 8.1% appearing once. The sample was PBMCs, taken approximately 40 days after the first yellow fever vaccination. These receptors all come from a man aged 18 to 29 who received the YFV17D yellow fever vaccine. CDR3s include the opening cysteine and the closing phenylalanine or tryptophan. A D gene is named only where the DNA matches it firmly. The size entry is marked missing in some rows and otherwise reads once, few, many or a size class.

v_call	j_call	clone_size	d_call	cdr3_aa	cdr3_nt
TRBV5-5	TRBJ2-3	NA	NA	CASSTLGVLQYF	TGTGCCAGCAGCACTCTAGGGGTCCTGCAGTATTTT
TRBV5-6	TRBJ2-7	few	NA	CASSLAWKGPYEQYF	TGTGCCAGCAGCTTGGCCTGGAAGGGCCCCTACGAGCAGTACTTC
TRBV30	TRBJ1-2	NA	TRBD1	CAWSSGTADYGYTF	TGTGCCTGGAGTTCAGGGACAGCTGACTATGGCTACACCTTC
TRBV6-1	TRBJ1-2	few	TRBD1	CASSARDRDYGYTF	TGTGCCAGCAGTGCCCGGGACAGGGACTATGGCTACACCTTC
TRBV12-3/TRBV12-4	TRBJ1-2	NA	NA	CASSLGPTTDYGYTF	TGTGCCAGCAGTTTAGGCCCTACAACAGACTATGGCTACACCTTC
TRBV5-1	TRBJ2-5	few	TRBD1	CASSPTGRGEETQYF	TGCGCCAGCAGTCCGACAGGGCGAGGGGAAGAGACCCAGTACTTC
TRBV25-1	TRBJ1-2	few	NA	CASSDTLEMGGYTF	TGTGCCAGCAGTGACACCCTTGAGATGGGCGGCTACACCTTC
TRBV20-1	TRBJ1-4	many	NA	CSARDSRGAYEKLFF	TGCAGTGCTAGAGATTCCAGGGGCGCGTATGAAAAACTGTTTTTT
TRBV6-5	TRBJ1-2	few	NA	CASSYSSEAHYTF	TGTGCCAGCAGTTACTCGAGTGAGGCGCACTACACCTTC
TRBV6-2/TRBV6-3	TRBJ1-6	few	NA	CASSTGTSSPLHF	TGTGCCAGCAGCACCGGGACAAGTTCACCCCTCCACTTT
TRBV5-1	TRBJ2-1	NA	NA	CASSLDPLSNEQFF	TGCGCCAGCAGCTTGGACCCGCTGAGCAATGAGCAGTTCTTC
TRBV7-2	TRBJ1-2	few	TRBD1	CASSQDRDSGYTF	TGTGCCAGCAGCCAAGACAGGGACAGCGGCTACACCTTC
TRBV7-9	TRBJ1-1	few	TRBD1	CASSSEQGYTEAFF	TGTGCCAGCAGCTCCGAACAGGGGTACACTGAAGCTTTCTTT
TRBV7-9	TRBJ1-5	many	NA	CASSPDGNQPQHF	TGTGCCAGCAGCCCGGACGGAAATCAGCCCCAGCATTTT
TRBV29-1	TRBJ1-4	few	NA	CSAPKGPKLFF	TGCAGCGCCCCAAAGGGTCCAAAACTGTTTTTT
TRBV4-3	TRBJ2-7	few	TRBD1	CASSRYTGGLSYEQYF	TGCGCCAGCAGCCGATATACAGGGGGCCTCTCCTACGAGCAGTACTTC
TRBV7-3	TRBJ2-1	few	NA	CASSLTPGDRANEQFF	TGTGCCAGCAGCTTAACGCCAGGGGACCGGGCGAATGAGCAGTTCTTC
TRBV5-1	TRBJ1-6	NA	TRBD1	CASSLKDRDSPLHF	TGCGCCAGCAGCTTGAAGGACAGGGATTCACCCCTCCACTTT
TRBV20-1	TRBJ2-1	NA	TRBD2	CSAPSSGGALTEQFF	TGCAGTGCTCCCTCTAGCGGGGGGGCATTGACTGAGCAGTTCTTC
TRBV28	TRBJ2-1	few	TRBD2	CAGKSGGARNEQFF	TGTGCCGGGAAAAGCGGGGGGGCGCGGAATGAGCAGTTCTTC
TRBV4-3	TRBJ2-5	NA	NA	CASSQGGSRSLETQYF	TGCGCCAGCAGCCAAGGGGGGTCTAGATCTCTAGAGACCCAGTACTTC
TRBV28	TRBJ1-2	NA	NA	CASGGGQYYGYTF	TGTGCCAGCGGCGGGGGGCAGTACTATGGCTACACCTTC
TRBV6-1	TRBJ2-1	many	NA	CASSRDPENEQFF	TGTGCCAGCAGTCGGGACCCAGAGAATGAGCAGTTCTTC
TRBV7-6	TRBJ2-7	NA	TRBD1	CASSLGPQGAYEQYF	TGTGCCAGCAGCTTGGGACCGCAGGGGGCCTACGAGCAGTACTTC
TRBV11-2	TRBJ1-2	few	TRBD1	CASSPPGQSYGYTF	TGTGCCAGCAGCCCACCGGGACAGTCCTATGGCTACACCTTC
TRBV11-2	TRBJ2-5	few	NA	CASSPLGQETQYF	TGTGCCAGCAGCCCTTTGGGACAAGAGACCCAGTACTTC
TRBV12-5	TRBJ2-3	few	NA	CASGLVGGDTQYF	TGTGCTAGTGGTTTGGTAGGAGGGGATACGCAGTATTTT
TRBV7-9	TRBJ2-3	NA	NA	CASRPGADTQYF	TGTGCCAGCAGACCAGGCGCAGATACGCAGTATTTT
TRBV4-3	TRBJ2-7	NA	TRBD1	CASSQDSGQAYEQYF	TGCGCCAGCAGCCAAGACTCGGGACAGGCGTACGAGCAGTACTTC
TRBV19	TRBJ2-4	few	NA	CASSPTAWDIQYF	TGTGCCAGTAGTCCCACCGCTTGGGACATTCAGTACTTC
TRBV6-5	TRBJ2-3	NA	NA	CASTSLLTDTQYF	TGTGCCAGCACATCGCTACTCACAGATACGCAGTATTTT
TRBV30	TRBJ2-5	few	TRBD1	CACPGTGGEETQYF	TGTGCCTGTCCTGGGACAGGGGGCGAAGAGACCCAGTACTTC
TRBV5-6	TRBJ1-1	NA	NA	CASSPDSDTEAFF	TGTGCCAGCAGCCCTGACAGTGACACTGAAGCTTTCTTT